This T cell receptor (beta chain) was profiled in a study of tumor and adjacent non-tumor tissue in lung cancer. Study details: There were some 11 adenocarcinoma, a couple of squamous cell carcinoma and 1 small cell lung cancer cases.

The template was RNA from unsorted bulk tissue. Three rounds of nested PCR, following a modified ARM-PCR protocol, produced the TCRbeta library. TCRdb used MiXCR to reprocess the multiplex PCR reads, holding one entry per CDR3 protein. The sample carries fewer than 80,000 distinct CDR3 sequences, around 70% recorded once. Note on this clonotype: An end of the junction differs from the germline gene, which may be a read error.

The sample was lung tumor tissue. The sequence was obtained from a woman between 65 and 79 years old with non-small cell lung cancer.

The CDR3 reads CTSKPNTGTGELFF. In DNA form, the CDR3 reads TGCACCAGCAAACCGAACACGGGAACCGGGGAGCTGTTTTTT. The J gene is TRBJ2-2, the V gene TRBV10-1; possible D gene TRBD2, 5 bases. The CDR3 loop spans 14 amino acids. Per the germline V gene, CDR1 is WNHNN and CDR2 is SYGVQD (reference sequence).